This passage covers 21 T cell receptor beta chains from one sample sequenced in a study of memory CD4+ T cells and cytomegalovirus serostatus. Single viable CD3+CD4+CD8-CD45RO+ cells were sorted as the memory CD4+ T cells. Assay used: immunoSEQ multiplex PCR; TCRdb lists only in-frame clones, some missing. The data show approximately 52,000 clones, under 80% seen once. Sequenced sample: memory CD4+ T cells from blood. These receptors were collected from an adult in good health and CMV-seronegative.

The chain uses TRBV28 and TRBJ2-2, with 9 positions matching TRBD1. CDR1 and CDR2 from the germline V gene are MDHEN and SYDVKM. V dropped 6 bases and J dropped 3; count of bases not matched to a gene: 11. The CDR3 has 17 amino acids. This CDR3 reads CASSPPGQGPYTGELFF. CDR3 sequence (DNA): TGTGCCAGCAGCCCACCCGGACAGGGGCCGTACACCGGGGAGCTGTTTTTT.

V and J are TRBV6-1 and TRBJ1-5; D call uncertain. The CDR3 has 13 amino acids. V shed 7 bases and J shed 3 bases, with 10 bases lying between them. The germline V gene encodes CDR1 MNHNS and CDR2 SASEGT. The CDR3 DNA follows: TGTGCCAGCACCACTACTGACAATCAGCCCCAGCATTTT. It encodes CASTTTDNQPQHF.

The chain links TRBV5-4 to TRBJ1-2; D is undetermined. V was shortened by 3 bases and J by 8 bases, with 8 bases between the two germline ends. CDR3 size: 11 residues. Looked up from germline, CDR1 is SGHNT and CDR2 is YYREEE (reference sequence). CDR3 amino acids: CASSSFRGYTF. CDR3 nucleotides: TGTGCCAGCAGCTCTTTTAGGGGCTACACCTTC.

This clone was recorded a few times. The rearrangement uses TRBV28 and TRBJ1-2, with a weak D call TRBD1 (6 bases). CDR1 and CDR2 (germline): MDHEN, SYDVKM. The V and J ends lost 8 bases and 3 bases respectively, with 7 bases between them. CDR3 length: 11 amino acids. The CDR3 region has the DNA TGTGCCAGCCGGACAGACTATGGCTACACCTTC. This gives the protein CASRTDYGYTF.

CDR3 sequence (DNA): TGTGCCAGCAGCGGAGTGAGGAATGAGCAGTTCTTC. Translation gives CASSGVRNEQFF. The chain recombines TRBV7-2 with TRBJ2-1, with D unclear. The CDR3 is 12 residues long. Germline values: CDR1 SGHTA, CDR2 FQGNSA. Trimming removed 5 bases from V and 7 bases from J, with 9 bases in between.

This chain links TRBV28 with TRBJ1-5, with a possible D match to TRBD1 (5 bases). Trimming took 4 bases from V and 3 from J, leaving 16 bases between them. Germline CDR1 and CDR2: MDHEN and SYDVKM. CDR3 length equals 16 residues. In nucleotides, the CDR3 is TGTGCCAGCAGTTCGCCAGGGCCAGGACCCAATCAGCCCCAGCATTTT. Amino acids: CASSSPGPGPNQPQHF.

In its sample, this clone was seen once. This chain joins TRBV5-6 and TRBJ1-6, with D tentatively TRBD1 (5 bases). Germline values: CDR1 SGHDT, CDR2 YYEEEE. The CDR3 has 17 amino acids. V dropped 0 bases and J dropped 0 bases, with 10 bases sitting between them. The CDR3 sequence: CASSLGGTGSYNSPLHF. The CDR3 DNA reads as TGTGCCAGCAGCTTGGGGGGCACCGGCTCCTATAATTCACCCCTCCACTTT.

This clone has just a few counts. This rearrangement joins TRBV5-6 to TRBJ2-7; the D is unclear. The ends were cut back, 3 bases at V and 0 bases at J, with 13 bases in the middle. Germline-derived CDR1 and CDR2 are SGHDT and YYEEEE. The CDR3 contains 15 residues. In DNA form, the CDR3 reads TGTGCCAGCAGCTCGCCGGGTCGGAGCTCCTACGAGCAGTACTTC. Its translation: CASSSPGRSSYEQYF.

The CDR3 is CASSLVPGYQETQYF. For the CDR3, the DNA is TGCGCCAGCAGCTTGGTTCCGGGGTACCAAGAGACCCAGTACTTC. The rearrangement joins TRBV5-1 to TRBJ2-5, with D perhaps TRBD2 (5 bases). The V and J ends lost 0 bases and 0 bases respectively, with 9 bases between them. The CDR3 sequence is 15 residues long. Germline-derived CDR1 and CDR2 are SGHRS and YFSETQ.

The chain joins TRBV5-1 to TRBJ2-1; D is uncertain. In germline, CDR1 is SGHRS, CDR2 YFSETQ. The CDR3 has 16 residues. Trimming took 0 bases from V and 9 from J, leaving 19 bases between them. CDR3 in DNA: TGCGCCAGCAGCTTGGGATGGTCTAGAGATGCGCGTGAGCAGTTCTTC. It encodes CASSLGWSRDAREQFF.

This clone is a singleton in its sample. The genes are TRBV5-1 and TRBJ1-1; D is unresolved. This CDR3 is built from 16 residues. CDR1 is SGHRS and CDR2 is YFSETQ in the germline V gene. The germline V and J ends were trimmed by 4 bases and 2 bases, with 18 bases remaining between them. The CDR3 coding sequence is TGCGCCAGCAGCCTCTCTTTAACCGGGCTCAACACTGAAGCTTTCTTT. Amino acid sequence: CASSLSLTGLNTEAFF.

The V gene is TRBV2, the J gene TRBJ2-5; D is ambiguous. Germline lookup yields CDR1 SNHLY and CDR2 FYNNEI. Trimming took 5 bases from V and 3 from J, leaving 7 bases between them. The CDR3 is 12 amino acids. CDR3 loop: CASSFAEETQYF. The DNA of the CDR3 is TGTGCCAGCAGTTTCGCGGAAGAGACCCAGTACTTC.

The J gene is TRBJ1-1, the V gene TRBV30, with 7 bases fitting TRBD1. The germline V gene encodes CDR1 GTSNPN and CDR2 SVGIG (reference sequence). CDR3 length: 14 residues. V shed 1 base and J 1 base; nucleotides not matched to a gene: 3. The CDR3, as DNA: TGTGCCTGGAGTGGGGACAGAAGGAACACTGAAGCTTTCTTT. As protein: CAWSGDRRNTEAFF. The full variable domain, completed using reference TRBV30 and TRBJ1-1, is SQTIHQWPATLVQPVGSPLSLECTVEGTSNPNLYWYRQAAGRGLQLLFYSVGIGQISSEVPQNLSASRPQDRQFILSSKKLLLSDSGFYLCAWSGDRRNTEAFFGQGTRLTVV.

The CDR3 nucleotides read TGTGCCAGCAGGATTAGCGGGGGCACAGATACGCAGTATTTT. The encoded protein is CASRISGGTDTQYF. The V gene is TRBV2, the J gene TRBJ2-3; 8 nucleotides line up with TRBD2. J gave up 1 base and V 6 bases, and 3 bases lay outside the gene matches. The length of the CDR3 is 14 residues. The V gene's germline CDR1 is SNHLY and CDR2 FYNNEI.

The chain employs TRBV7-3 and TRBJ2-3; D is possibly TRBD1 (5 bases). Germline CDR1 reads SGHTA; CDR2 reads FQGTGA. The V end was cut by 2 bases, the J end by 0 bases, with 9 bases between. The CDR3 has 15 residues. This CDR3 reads CASSLSRASTDTQYF. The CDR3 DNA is TGTGCCAGCAGCTTATCCAGGGCTAGCACAGATACGCAGTATTTT. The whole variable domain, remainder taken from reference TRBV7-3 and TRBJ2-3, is GAGVSQTPSNKVTEKGKYVELRCDPISGHTALYWYRQSLGQGPEFLIYFQGTGAADDSGLPNDRFFAVRPEGSVSTLKIQRTERGDSAVYLCASSLSRASTDTQYFGPGTRLTVL.

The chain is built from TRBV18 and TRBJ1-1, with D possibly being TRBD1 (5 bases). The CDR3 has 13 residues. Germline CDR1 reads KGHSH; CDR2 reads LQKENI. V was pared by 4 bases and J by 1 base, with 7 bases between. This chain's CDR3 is CASSLGQNTEAFF. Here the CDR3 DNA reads TGTGCCAGCTCACTCGGACAGAACACTGAAGCTTTCTTT.

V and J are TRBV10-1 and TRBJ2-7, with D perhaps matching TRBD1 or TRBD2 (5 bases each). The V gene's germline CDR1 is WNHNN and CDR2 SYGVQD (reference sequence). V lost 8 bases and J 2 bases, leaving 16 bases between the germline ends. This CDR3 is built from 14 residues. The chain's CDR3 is CASPGHLGAYEQYF. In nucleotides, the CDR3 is TGCGCCAGCCCGGGGCACCTGGGTGCCTACGAGCAGTACTTC.

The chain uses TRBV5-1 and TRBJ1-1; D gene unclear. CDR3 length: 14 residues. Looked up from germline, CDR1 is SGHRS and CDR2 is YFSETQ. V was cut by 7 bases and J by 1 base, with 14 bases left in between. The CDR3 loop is CASRSSAGNTEAFF. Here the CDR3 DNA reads TGCGCCAGCCGATCTAGCGCGGGGAACACTGAAGCTTTCTTT.

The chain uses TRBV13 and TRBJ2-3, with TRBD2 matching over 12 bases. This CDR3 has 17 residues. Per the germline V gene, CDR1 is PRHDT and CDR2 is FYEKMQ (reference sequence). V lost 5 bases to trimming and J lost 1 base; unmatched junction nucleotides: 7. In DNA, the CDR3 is TGTGCCAGCAGCCCCCGAACTAGCGGGGGGCGCACAGATACGCAGTATTTT. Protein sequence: CASSPRTSGGRTDTQYF.

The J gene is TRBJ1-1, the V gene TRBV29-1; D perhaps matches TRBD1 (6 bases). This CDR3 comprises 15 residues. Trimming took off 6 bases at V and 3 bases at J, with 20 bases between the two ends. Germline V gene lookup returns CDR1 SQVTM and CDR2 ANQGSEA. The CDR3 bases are TGCAGCGTCCTACACAACAGGGAAGGGGACACTGAAGCTTTCTTT. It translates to CSVLHNREGDTEAFF.

CDR3 nucleotide sequence: TGTGCCAGCAGCCAAGATGGCAGAGACTACGAGCAGTACTTC. Protein sequence: CASSQDGRDYEQYF. This sequence joins TRBV4-2 and TRBJ2-7; D gene uncertain. Germline loops: CDR1 LGHNA, CDR2 YNFKEQ. Trimming left V 0 bases short and J 3 bases short, with 9 bases between. There are 14 residues in the CDR3.